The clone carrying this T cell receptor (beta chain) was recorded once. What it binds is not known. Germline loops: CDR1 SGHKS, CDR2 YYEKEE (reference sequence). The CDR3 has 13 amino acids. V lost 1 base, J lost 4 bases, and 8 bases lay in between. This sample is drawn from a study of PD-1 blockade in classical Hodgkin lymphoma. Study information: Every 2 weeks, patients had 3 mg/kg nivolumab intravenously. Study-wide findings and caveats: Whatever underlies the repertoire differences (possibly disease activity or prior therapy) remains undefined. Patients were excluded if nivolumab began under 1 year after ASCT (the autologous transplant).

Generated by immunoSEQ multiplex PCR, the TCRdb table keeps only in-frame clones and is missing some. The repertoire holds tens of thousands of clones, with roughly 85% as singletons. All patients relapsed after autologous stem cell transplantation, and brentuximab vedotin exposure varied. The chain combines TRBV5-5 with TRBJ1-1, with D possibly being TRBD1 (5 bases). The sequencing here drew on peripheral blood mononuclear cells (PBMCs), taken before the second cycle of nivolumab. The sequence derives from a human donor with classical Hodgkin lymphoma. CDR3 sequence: CASSLWTTTEAFF. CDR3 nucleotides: TGTGCCAGCAGCTTGTGGACAACCACTGAAGCTTTCTTT.